Listed below are T cell receptor beta chains from one sample, sequenced in a study of shared clonotypes between healthy human individuals. The method was immunoSEQ multiplex PCR; TCRdb's version includes in-frame clones alone and lacks a portion of them. The profile covers about 380,000 clones, with approximately 96% appearing a single time and 0.25% to 0.35% taken by the ten largest. Sequencing input: memory CD8+ T cells sorted from blood. The receptors here all came from a man aged 25 to 40 in good health. Both conserved end residues are part of each CDR3. Fields, in order: D gene, clone size, J gene, V gene, CDR3 DNA, CDR3 protein. D genes are given only for firm matches. Rows give clone size only sometimes, using once, few, many, or a class for an expanded clone.

.,once,TRBJ2-7,TRBV30,TGTGCCTGGGAGCTACCGGGACCCAGAGTATCCTACGAGCAGTACTTC,CAWELPGPRVSYEQYF
TRBD2,.,TRBJ2-1,TRBV11-1,TGTGCCAGCAGCTTCATAGCGGGAGGTTACAATGAGCAGTTCTTC,CASSFIAGGYNEQFF
.,.,TRBJ2-3,TRBV19,TGTGCCAGTAGTATATCCCCCCCTGATACGCAGTATTTT,CASSISPPDTQYF
TRBD2,.,TRBJ2-7,TRBV27,TGTGCCAGCAGCTGGGGTGGACTAGCGGGAGGGCCGATCTACGAGCAGTACTTC,CASSWGGLAGGPIYEQYF
TRBD1,.,TRBJ2-7,TRBV6-4,TGTGCCAGCAGTGACAAACGGGACAGGGACTACGAGCAGTACTTC,CASSDKRDRDYEQYF
TRBD2,.,TRBJ2-7,TRBV7-8,TGTGCCAGCAGCCTTGACCCCGGGACTAGCGACTACGAGCAGTACTTC,CASSLDPGTSDYEQYF
TRBD1,.,TRBJ1-4,TRBV2,TGTGCCAGCTTCGACAGGGGAAAACTGTTTTTT,CASFDRGKLFF
.,.,TRBJ2-3,TRBV19,TGTGCCAGTAGTATCGGTTTCGCGGGGGCCCTGGGGACGCAGTATTTT,CASSIGFAGALGTQYF
.,.,TRBJ2-2,TRBV5-1,TGCGCCAGCAGCCAAGAAGCGGCCCCGAACACCGGGGAGCTGTTTTTT,CASSQEAAPNTGELFF
TRBD2,.,TRBJ2-3,TRBV7-3,TGTGCCAGCAGCTTAGGACTAGCGGAACATACGCAGTATTTT,CASSLGLAEHTQYF
.,.,TRBJ2-3,TRBV2,TGTGCCAGCATTAAAGGCCAGAGAACAGATACGCAGTATTTT,CASIKGQRTDTQYF
.,.,TRBJ2-2,TRBV4-2,TGTGCCAGCAGCCAACACCCCCCTGGGGACACCGGGGAGCTGTTTTTT,CASSQHPPGDTGELFF
.,.,TRBJ1-1,TRBV6-1,TGTGCCAGCAGTTGGGGACAAATGAACACTGAAGCTTTCTTT,CASSWGQMNTEAFF
TRBD2,.,TRBJ2-3,TRBV6-5,TGTGCCAGCAGTTCCGGGACTAGCGGGAGACAAGTTACGCAGTATTTT,CASSSGTSGRQVTQYF
.,.,TRBJ1-5,TRBV9,TGTGCCAGCATTCTGGACACTAGCAATCAGCCCCAGCATTTT,CASILDTSNQPQHF
TRBD2,.,TRBJ2-3,TRBV7-2,TGTGCCAGCAGCTTACGGGGTAGCGGGAGTACTAGGACAGATACGCAGTATTTT,CASSLRGSGSTRTDTQYF
.,.,TRBJ1-3,TRBV19,TGTGCCAGTAGTAACCGTGGAAACACCATATATTTT,CASSNRGNTIYF
TRBD1,.,TRBJ1-2,TRBV5-1,TGCGCCAGCAGCCCCTCGGGACAGGGCATCTATGGCTACACCTTC,CASSPSGQGIYGYTF
TRBD1,.,TRBJ2-1,TRBV7-2,TGTGCCAGCAGCGTACAGGGACAGTATAACAATGAGCAGTTCTTC,CASSVQGQYNNEQFF
TRBD1,.,TRBJ2-1,TRBV7-3,TGTGCCAGGAGACGACAGGGTTCGTCCAATGAGCAGTTCTTC,CARRRQGSSNEQFF
TRBD1,.,TRBJ2-7,TRBV28,TGTGCCAGCAGCAGTCCAGGGGGCCGCTCCTACGAGCAGTACTTC,CASSSPGGRSYEQYF
.,.,TRBJ2-2,TRBV15,TGTGCCACCAGCAGAGAGGCGCAGGGGTTACGAACCGGGGAGCTGTTTTTT,CATSREAQGLRTGELFF
TRBD2,once,TRBJ2-1,TRBV6-1,TGTGCCAGCGCTAGCGGCCCCTACAATGAGCAGTTCTTC,CASASGPYNEQFF
.,.,TRBJ2-1,TRBV6-1,TGTGCCAGCAGTGAAATGGGAGACTACAATGAGCAGTTCTTC,CASSEMGDYNEQFF
TRBD2,.,TRBJ2-4,TRBV29-1,TGCAGCATCGGGTTGCTAGCGGGAGGGCCTGGGAACATTCAGTACTTC,CSIGLLAGGPGNIQYF
.,few,TRBJ1-2,TRBV5-4,TGTGCCAGCAGCTTACGGACAGTTAGCCTCCCCTATGGCTACACCTTC,CASSLRTVSLPYGYTF
TRBD2,.,TRBJ2-3,TRBV9,TGTGCCAGCAGCGTAGAAACTAGCGGCACAGATACGCAGTATTTT,CASSVETSGTDTQYF
.,once,TRBJ2-2,TRBV18,TGTGCCAGCTCACCAAGCCTACGGCAGGCAAGTCCCGGGGAGCTGTTTTTT,CASSPSLRQASPGELFF
.,.,TRBJ2-3,TRBV2,TGTGCCAGCAGTGTGGGAACCGGGACAACAGATACGCAGTATTTT,CASSVGTGTTDTQYF
TRBD1,.,TRBJ2-7,TRBV28,TGTGCCAGCAGTTTCGGGACAGGGGTTAAGTACGAGCAGTACTTC,CASSFGTGVKYEQYF
TRBD1,.,TRBJ2-1,TRBV9,TGTGCCAGCAGCTCAAGGACAGGGATAAACAATGAGCAGTTCTTC,CASSSRTGINNEQFF
.,.,TRBJ1-1,TRBV19,TGTGCCAGTAGTATCATTGGTTTGATGAACACTGAAGCTTTCTTT,CASSIIGLMNTEAFF
TRBD2,.,TRBJ2-1,TRBV5-6,TGTGCCAGCAGCCGGACGGGAGGGCCCTACAATGAGCAGTTCTTC,CASSRTGGPYNEQFF
.,.,TRBJ1-1,TRBV30,TGTGCCTGGAGTGGCAGGGAAGGCCTCCAAGCTTTCTTT,CAWSGREGLQAFF
TRBD1,.,TRBJ2-1,TRBV11-3,TGTGCCAGCAGCCCGGGACAGGGGGCCAATGAGCAGTTCTTC,CASSPGQGANEQFF
.,.,TRBJ1-5,TRBV6-1,TGTGCCAGCGGGGTCAGAGGAAATCAGCCCCAGCATTTT,CASGVRGNQPQHF
.,.,TRBJ1-1,TRBV7-9,TGTGCCAGCAGCTTGTTCGGGCCCCAAGAAGCTTTCTTT,CASSLFGPQEAFF
.,.,TRBJ1-5,TRBV28,TGTGCCAGCAGTTTGGGGGGGCATAGCAATCAGCCCCAGCATTTT,CASSLGGHSNQPQHF
TRBD2,once,TRBJ2-7,TRBV6-1,TGTGCCAGCAGTGAGGGACTAGCGGGAGGCGAGCAGTACTTC,CASSEGLAGGEQYF